The rows below give T cell receptor beta chains drawn from one sample of a study of PD-1 blockade in classical Hodgkin lymphoma. Assay: immunoSEQ multiplex PCR; the TCRdb copy retains only in-frame clones and omits some. Counted here are roughly 90,000 clones, roughly 81% occurring once; the ten biggest clones make up 15% to 20%. The sequenced sample was peripheral blood mononuclear cells (PBMCs), obtained before the second cycle of nivolumab. The receptors stem from a human donor with classical Hodgkin lymphoma. Each CDR3 is given with its conserved first and last residue. The D gene is left open where the match is weak. For some rows the clone size is stated as once, few or many, or as a class when expanded; others skip it.

V gene,clone size,J gene,D gene,CDR3 protein,CDR3 DNA
TRBV6-1,NA,TRBJ2-7,TRBD2,CASSVVAGEVVQYF,TGTGCCAGCAGTGTTGTAGCGGGAGAGGTGGTGCAGTACTTC
TRBV25-1,NA,TRBJ1-1,NA,CASSLSWGTEAFF,TGTGCCAGCAGTTTGTCCTGGGGGACTGAAGCTTTCTTT
TRBV19,few,TRBJ2-2,NA,CASNTRVNTGELFF,TGTGCCAGTAATACCAGGGTGAACACCGGGGAGCTGTTTTTT
TRBV6-6,NA,TRBJ1-1,NA,CASKRGNTEAFF,TGTGCCAGCAAGAGAGGGAACACTGAAGCTTTCTTT
TRBV19,NA,TRBJ2-7,TRBD1,CAGLTHRDRVIYEQYF,TGTGCCGGACTTACACACCGGGACAGGGTAATCTACGAGCAGTACTTC
TRBV6-4,few,TRBJ1-4,NA,CASSYGIGEKLFF,TGTGCCAGCAGTTACGGGATTGGTGAAAAACTGTTTTTT
TRBV5-1,NA,TRBJ2-5,NA,CASSVTGQETQYF,TGCGCCAGCAGCGTGACAGGCCAAGAGACCCAGTACTTC
TRBV28,NA,TRBJ1-2,NA,CASNGGQNYGYTF,TGTGCCAGCAACGGAGGGCAGAACTATGGCTACACCTTC
TRBV10-3,NA,TRBJ2-5,TRBD2,CAIRAGRGGEETQYF,TGTGCCATCAGGGCGGGCCGTGGGGGGGAAGAGACCCAGTACTTC
TRBV10-3,NA,TRBJ2-4,TRBD2,CAISESNAGRENIQYF,TGTGCCATCAGTGAGTCAAATGCCGGGAGGGAAAACATTCAGTACTTC
TRBV2,NA,TRBJ2-1,TRBD2,CASSQSLLAGGDNEQFF,TGTGCCAGCAGCCAGTCGTTACTAGCGGGAGGAGACAATGAGCAGTTCTTC
TRBV5-1,NA,TRBJ1-2,NA,CASSSGDYGYTF,TGCGCCAGCAGCTCAGGGGACTATGGCTACACCTTC
TRBV7-2,NA,TRBJ2-1,TRBD2,CASSTRLAGGTYNEQFF,TGTGCCAGCAGCACCAGACTAGCGGGAGGGACCTACAATGAGCAGTTCTTC
TRBV2,many,TRBJ2-1,TRBD2,CASPAGTSGISSYNEQFF,TGTGCCAGCCCTGCCGGGACTAGCGGGATTAGCTCCTACAATGAGCAGTTCTTC
TRBV5-1,NA,TRBJ2-1,NA,CASSFFVAEGQFF,TGCGCCAGCAGCTTCTTTGTCGCGGAAGGGCAGTTCTTC
TRBV7-6,NA,TRBJ2-5,TRBD2,CASSFPSGETQYF,TGTGCCAGCAGCTTTCCTAGCGGAGAGACCCAGTACTTC
TRBV30,many,TRBJ2-3,NA,CAWSVRRSSTDTQYF,TGTGCCTGGAGTGTACGTCGATCTAGCACAGATACGCAGTATTTT